The sequence of this T cell receptor beta chain was determined in a study of control samples from healthy donors and cancer patients. The CDR3 is made up of 16 amino acids. Germline values: CDR1 MNHEY, CDR2 SVGAGI. Trimming shortened V by 2 bases and J by 0 bases, and 10 bases separated the two germline ends. Assay: immunoSEQ multiplex PCR; the TCRdb copy retains only in-frame clones and omits some. This repertoire shows under 200,000 clones, roughly 95% found once; its top ten account for over 0.9%. This chain uses TRBV6-5 with TRBJ2-2, with a weak D call TRBD2 (5 bases). The sample was blood. This clonotype originated in a woman in her twenties or thirties in good health. CDR3 sequence reads: CASSYEGAANTGELFF. The CDR3 DNA is TGTGCCAGCAGTTACGAGGGAGCCGCGAACACCGGGGAGCTGTTTTTT.